These T cell receptor beta chains were read from a single sample in a study of T cell responses to AZD1222 COVID-19 vaccine. Sequencing used immunoSEQ multiplex PCR; TCRdb keeps in-frame clones, though not all of them. Among around 180,000 clones listed, around 89% were seen once. This material consisted of peripheral blood, taken on day 0 of AZD1222 vaccination. The receptor source for this set is an adult in good health. CDR3s include the opening cysteine and the closing phenylalanine or tryptophan. The order of the fields is J gene, clone size, D gene, V gene, CDR3 protein, CDR3 DNA. D genes are given only for firm matches. Expanded clones get a size class; other rows say once, few or many, or leave the size out.

j_gene: TRBJ2-7; abundance: NA; d_gene: TRBD1; v_gene: TRBV7-8; CDR3aa: CASSLATGSYEQYF; CDR3nt: TGTGCCAGCAGCTTAGCGACAGGGTCCTACGAGCAGTACTTC
j_gene: TRBJ2-7; abundance: NA; d_gene: NA; v_gene: TRBV6-6; CDR3aa: CASSYSQAYEQYF; CDR3nt: TGTGCCAGCAGTTACTCCCAGGCCTACGAGCAGTACTTC
j_gene: TRBJ1-2; abundance: NA; d_gene: TRBD1; v_gene: TRBV6-5; CDR3aa: CASNPTGGNYGYTF; CDR3nt: TGTGCCAGCAACCCGACAGGGGGTAACTATGGCTACACCTTC
j_gene: TRBJ1-1; abundance: NA; d_gene: NA; v_gene: TRBV5-1; CDR3aa: CASSPTARNTEAFF; CDR3nt: TGCGCCAGCAGCCCCACAGCTAGGAACACTGAAGCTTTCTTT
j_gene: TRBJ1-1; abundance: NA; d_gene: TRBD1; v_gene: TRBV20-1; CDR3aa: CSASKPGQGIDSAFF; CDR3nt: TGCAGTGCTAGTAAACCGGGACAGGGGATTGATTCCGCTTTCTTT
j_gene: TRBJ1-4; abundance: once; d_gene: NA; v_gene: TRBV14; CDR3aa: CASSQAGIGTNEKLFF; CDR3nt: TGTGCCAGCAGCCAAGCGGGGATTGGAACTAATGAAAAACTGTTTTTT
j_gene: TRBJ2-7; abundance: NA; d_gene: TRBD1; v_gene: TRBV27; CDR3aa: CASIATGGHVGEQYF; CDR3nt: TGTGCCAGCATCGCAACAGGGGGGCATGTCGGCGAGCAGTACTTC
j_gene: TRBJ1-2; abundance: NA; d_gene: NA; v_gene: TRBV19; CDR3aa: CASSAPRNGLRYGYTF; CDR3nt: TGTGCCAGTAGTGCCCCGAGGAACGGCCTACGGTATGGCTACACCTTC
j_gene: TRBJ1-1; abundance: NA; d_gene: NA; v_gene: TRBV29-1; CDR3aa: CSVGINWGDTEAFF; CDR3nt: TGCAGCGTTGGCATAAATTGGGGGGACACTGAAGCTTTCTTT
j_gene: TRBJ1-2; abundance: NA; d_gene: NA; v_gene: TRBV30; CDR3aa: CAWTPGTFVYGYTF; CDR3nt: TGTGCCTGGACCCCCGGGACGTTTGTTTATGGCTACACCTTC
j_gene: TRBJ2-5; abundance: NA; d_gene: NA; v_gene: TRBV5-1; CDR3aa: CASSEGRETQYF; CDR3nt: TGCGCCAGCAGCGAGGGACGAGAGACCCAGTACTTC
j_gene: TRBJ2-2; abundance: NA; d_gene: TRBD1; v_gene: TRBV7-6; CDR3aa: CASRDTGQFFTGELFF; CDR3nt: TGTGCCAGTAGGGACACGGGACAGTTTTTCACCGGGGAGCTGTTTTTT
j_gene: TRBJ2-4; abundance: NA; d_gene: NA; v_gene: TRBV5-5; CDR3aa: CASSPDLGALAKNIQYF; CDR3nt: TGTGCCAGCAGCCCTGATTTGGGGGCCCTAGCCAAAAACATTCAGTACTTC
j_gene: TRBJ1-1; abundance: few; d_gene: NA; v_gene: TRBV10-3; CDR3aa: CAIGGGPGEAFF; CDR3nt: TGTGCCATCGGAGGGGGGCCGGGTGAAGCTTTCTTT
j_gene: TRBJ2-5; abundance: NA; d_gene: TRBD2; v_gene: TRBV25-1; CDR3aa: CAASIGGGASYVGETQYF; CDR3nt: TGTGCCGCCTCTATCGGCGGGGGGGCGTCCTACGTTGGTGAGACCCAGTACTTC
j_gene: TRBJ2-3; abundance: NA; d_gene: TRBD2; v_gene: TRBV4-2; CDR3aa: CASSRRGSGGSTDTQYF; CDR3nt: TGTGCCAGCAGCCGGAGGGGGTCGGGGGGGAGCACAGATACGCAGTATTTT
j_gene: TRBJ1-6; abundance: once; d_gene: NA; v_gene: TRBV6-5; CDR3aa: CASRRSNSPLHF; CDR3nt: TGTGCCAGCAGAAGGAGTAATTCACCCCTCCACTTT
j_gene: TRBJ2-3; abundance: NA; d_gene: NA; v_gene: TRBV4-1; CDR3aa: CASSQGWGASGFTDTQYF; CDR3nt: TGCGCCAGCAGCCAAGGCTGGGGGGCTAGCGGATTCACAGATACGCAGTATTTT
j_gene: TRBJ1-5; abundance: NA; d_gene: NA; v_gene: TRBV19; CDR3aa: CASVNQPQHF; CDR3nt: TGTGCCAGTGTTAATCAGCCCCAGCATTTT
j_gene: TRBJ2-1; abundance: NA; d_gene: TRBD1; v_gene: TRBV7-9; CDR3aa: CASMIGTGGGNEQFF; CDR3nt: TGTGCCAGCATGATAGGGACAGGGGGCGGCAATGAGCAGTTCTTC
j_gene: TRBJ1-4; abundance: NA; d_gene: TRBD1; v_gene: TRBV13; CDR3aa: CASSGRPYGTGAEKLFF; CDR3nt: TGTGCCAGCAGCGGACGTCCTTATGGGACAGGAGCTGAAAAACTGTTTTTT
j_gene: TRBJ1-1; abundance: NA; d_gene: NA; v_gene: TRBV19; CDR3aa: CASRRKGWSTEAFF; CDR3nt: TGTGCCAGTAGGCGGAAGGGATGGAGCACTGAAGCTTTCTTT
j_gene: TRBJ1-6; abundance: NA; d_gene: NA; v_gene: TRBV4-3; CDR3aa: CASSQDWYYNSPLHF; CDR3nt: TGCGCCAGCAGCCAAGATTGGTACTATAATTCACCCCTCCACTTT
j_gene: TRBJ2-1; abundance: NA; d_gene: NA; v_gene: TRBV6-5; CDR3aa: CASVWTREQFF; CDR3nt: TGTGCCAGTGTCTGGACGCGGGAGCAGTTCTTC
j_gene: TRBJ1-1; abundance: NA; d_gene: TRBD1; v_gene: TRBV4-3; CDR3aa: CASSQLTGPGPKTEAFF; CDR3nt: TGCGCCAGCAGCCAACTGACAGGGCCTGGTCCCAAAACTGAAGCTTTCTTT
j_gene: TRBJ1-1; abundance: NA; d_gene: NA; v_gene: TRBV12-3/TRBV12-4; CDR3aa: CASSRGLNTEAFF; CDR3nt: TGTGCCAGCAGTAGAGGACTGAACACTGAAGCTTTCTTT
j_gene: TRBJ1-5; abundance: NA; d_gene: NA; v_gene: TRBV28; CDR3aa: CASSEQGYSNQPQHF; CDR3nt: TGTGCCAGCAGTGAGCAGGGCTATAGCAATCAGCCCCAGCATTTT
j_gene: TRBJ1-1; abundance: NA; d_gene: NA; v_gene: TRBV2; CDR3aa: CASSVGPSAGNTEAFF; CDR3nt: TGTGCCAGCAGTGTTGGTCCATCAGCGGGGAACACTGAAGCTTTCTTT
j_gene: TRBJ1-1; abundance: NA; d_gene: NA; v_gene: TRBV2; CDR3aa: CASSGLPSDRTEAFF; CDR3nt: TGTGCCAGCAGTGGCCTACCCTCGGACCGGACTGAAGCTTTCTTT
j_gene: TRBJ2-3; abundance: once; d_gene: TRBD1; v_gene: TRBV27; CDR3aa: CASSLRVRDRGFSDTQYF; CDR3nt: TGTGCCAGCAGTTTAAGAGTAAGGGACAGAGGTTTCTCAGATACGCAGTATTTT
j_gene: TRBJ2-3; abundance: NA; d_gene: NA; v_gene: TRBV19; CDR3aa: CASNARTFTDTQYF; CDR3nt: TGTGCCAGTAATGCAAGGACCTTCACAGATACGCAGTATTTT
j_gene: TRBJ2-7; abundance: NA; d_gene: NA; v_gene: TRBV27; CDR3aa: CASSLSPGSLKYEQYF; CDR3nt: TGTGCCAGCAGTTTATCCCCGGGGAGCCTGAAGTACGAGCAGTACTTC
j_gene: TRBJ1-5; abundance: NA; d_gene: NA; v_gene: TRBV2; CDR3aa: CASSDIYQGQPQHF; CDR3nt: TGTGCCAGCAGTGATATCTACCAGGGGCAGCCCCAGCATTTT
j_gene: TRBJ1-2; abundance: NA; d_gene: TRBD1; v_gene: TRBV5-1; CDR3aa: CASSYRGPVDYGYTF; CDR3nt: TGCGCCAGCAGTTACAGGGGGCCGGTCGACTATGGCTACACCTTC
j_gene: TRBJ1-1; abundance: NA; d_gene: NA; v_gene: TRBV5-1; CDR3aa: CASSLRQANTEAFF; CDR3nt: TGCGCCAGCAGCCTAAGGCAGGCGAACACTGAAGCTTTCTTT
j_gene: TRBJ2-2; abundance: once; d_gene: TRBD1; v_gene: TRBV6-5; CDR3aa: CASIRGQGAIGELFF; CDR3nt: TGTGCCAGCATTAGGGGACAGGGGGCTATCGGGGAGCTGTTTTTT
j_gene: TRBJ1-4; abundance: few; d_gene: NA; v_gene: TRBV5-6; CDR3aa: CASSSPRGTLGEKLFF; CDR3nt: TGTGCCAGCAGCTCTCCCCGGGGGACCTTGGGTGAAAAACTGTTTTTT
j_gene: TRBJ1-4; abundance: NA; d_gene: NA; v_gene: TRBV19; CDR3aa: CASSTTASNEKLFF; CDR3nt: TGTGCCAGTAGTACGACAGCCTCTAATGAAAAACTGTTTTTT
j_gene: TRBJ2-7; abundance: NA; d_gene: NA; v_gene: TRBV18; CDR3aa: CASSREYVSYEQYF; CDR3nt: TGTGCCAGCTCAAGAGAGTACGTATCCTACGAGCAGTACTTC
j_gene: TRBJ1-3; abundance: NA; d_gene: NA; v_gene: TRBV18; CDR3aa: CASSPQGPGNTIYF; CDR3nt: TGTGCCAGCTCACCGCAGGGACCTGGAAACACCATATATTTT
j_gene: TRBJ2-7; abundance: NA; d_gene: TRBD2; v_gene: TRBV7-9; CDR3aa: CASILSGAGSSYEQYF; CDR3nt: TGTGCCAGCATCCTGAGCGGAGCGGGGAGCTCCTACGAGCAGTACTTC
j_gene: TRBJ2-2; abundance: NA; d_gene: TRBD1; v_gene: TRBV4-2; CDR3aa: CASSQVLWDRASGELFF; CDR3nt: TGTGCCAGCAGCCAAGTACTGTGGGACAGGGCGTCCGGGGAGCTGTTTTTT
j_gene: TRBJ1-5; abundance: NA; d_gene: NA; v_gene: TRBV18; CDR3aa: CASSPGHNQPQHF; CDR3nt: TGTGCCAGCTCACCCGGGCACAATCAGCCCCAGCATTTT
j_gene: TRBJ1-5; abundance: NA; d_gene: NA; v_gene: TRBV28; CDR3aa: CASSLSLISNQPQHF; CDR3nt: TGTGCCAGCAGTTTGTCTCTTATTAGCAATCAGCCCCAGCATTTT
j_gene: TRBJ2-7; abundance: once; d_gene: NA; v_gene: TRBV7-2; CDR3aa: CASSRTGTRSYEQYF; CDR3nt: TGTGCCAGCAGCCGTACTGGAACGCGGTCCTACGAGCAGTACTTC
j_gene: TRBJ2-5; abundance: NA; d_gene: NA; v_gene: TRBV14; CDR3aa: CASSQLGPTLYF; CDR3nt: TGTGCCAGCAGCCAACTGGGACCGACCCTGTACTTC